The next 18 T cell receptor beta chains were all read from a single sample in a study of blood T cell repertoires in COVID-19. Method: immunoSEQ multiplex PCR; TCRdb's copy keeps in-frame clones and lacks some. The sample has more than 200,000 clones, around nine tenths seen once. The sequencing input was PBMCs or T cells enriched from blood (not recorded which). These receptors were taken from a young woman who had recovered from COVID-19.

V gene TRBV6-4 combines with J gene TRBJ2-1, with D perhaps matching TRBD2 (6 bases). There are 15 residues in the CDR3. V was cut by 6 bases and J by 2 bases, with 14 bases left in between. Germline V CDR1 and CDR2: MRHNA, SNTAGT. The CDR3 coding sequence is TGTGCCAGCAGCGCTCTAGCGAGCCCCTACAATGAGCAGTTCTTC. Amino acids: CASSALASPYNEQFF.

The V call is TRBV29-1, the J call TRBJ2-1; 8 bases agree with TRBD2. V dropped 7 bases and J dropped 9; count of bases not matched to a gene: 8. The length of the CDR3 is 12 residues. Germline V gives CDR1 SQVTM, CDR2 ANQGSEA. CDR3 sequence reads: CSERNREGEQFF. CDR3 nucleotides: TGCAGCGAACGGAATCGGGAGGGTGAGCAGTTCTTC.

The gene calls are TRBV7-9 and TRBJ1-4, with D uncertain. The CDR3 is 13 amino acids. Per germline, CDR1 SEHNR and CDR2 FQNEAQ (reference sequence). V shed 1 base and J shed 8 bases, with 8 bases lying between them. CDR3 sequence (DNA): TGTGCCAGCAGCTTAGGGCGGGGAGAAAAACTGTTTTTT. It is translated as CASSLGRGEKLFF.

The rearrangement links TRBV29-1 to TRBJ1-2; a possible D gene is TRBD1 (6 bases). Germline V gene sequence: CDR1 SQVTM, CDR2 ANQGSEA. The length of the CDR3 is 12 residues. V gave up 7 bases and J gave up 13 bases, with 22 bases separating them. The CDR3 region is CSDTNDGGAGTF. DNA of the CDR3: TGCAGCGATACAAACGATGGGGGGGCCGGCACCTTC.

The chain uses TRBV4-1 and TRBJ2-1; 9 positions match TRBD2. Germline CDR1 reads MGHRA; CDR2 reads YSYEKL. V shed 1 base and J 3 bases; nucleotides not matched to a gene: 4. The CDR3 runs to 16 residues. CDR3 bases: TGCGCCAGCAGCCAAGCCCTAGCGGGACTCTACAATGAGCAGTTCTTC. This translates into CASSQALAGLYNEQFF.

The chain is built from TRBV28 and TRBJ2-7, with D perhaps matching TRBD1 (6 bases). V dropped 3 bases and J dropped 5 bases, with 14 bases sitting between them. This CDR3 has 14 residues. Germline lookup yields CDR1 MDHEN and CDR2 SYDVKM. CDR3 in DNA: TGTGCCAGCAGTTTGCCGGGACACACTAACGAGCAGTACTTC. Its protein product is CASSLPGHTNEQYF.

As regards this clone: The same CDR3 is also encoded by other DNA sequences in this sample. The CDR3 spells CASSFSRGAFF. The CDR3 coding sequence is TGTGCCAGCAGTTTTTCGCGGGGAGCTTTCTTT. This chain uses TRBV28 with TRBJ1-1; D not certain. Germline assignment: CDR1 MDHEN and CDR2 SYDVKM. This CDR3 region has 11 residues. With 3 bases removed from V and 10 bases from J, the gap between germline ends came to 9 bases.

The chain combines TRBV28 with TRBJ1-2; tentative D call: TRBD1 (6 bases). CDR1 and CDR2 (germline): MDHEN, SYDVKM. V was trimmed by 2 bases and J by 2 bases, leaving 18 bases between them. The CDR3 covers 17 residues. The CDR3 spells CASSLAIRQQGNYGYTF. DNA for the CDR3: TGTGCCAGCAGTTTAGCTATTCGTCAACAGGGAAACTATGGCTACACCTTC.

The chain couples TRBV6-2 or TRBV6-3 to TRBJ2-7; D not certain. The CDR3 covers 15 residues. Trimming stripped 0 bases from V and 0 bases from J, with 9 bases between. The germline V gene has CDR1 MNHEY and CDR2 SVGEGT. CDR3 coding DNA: TGTGCCAGCAGTTACTCGTCCGAGAGCTCCTACGAGCAGTACTTC. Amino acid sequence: CASSYSSESSYEQYF.

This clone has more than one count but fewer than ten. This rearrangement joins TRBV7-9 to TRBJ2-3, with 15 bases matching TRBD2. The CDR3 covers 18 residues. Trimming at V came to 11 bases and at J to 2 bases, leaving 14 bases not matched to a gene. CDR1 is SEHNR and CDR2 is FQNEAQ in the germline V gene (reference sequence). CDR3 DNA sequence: TGTGCCGCTTTAGGGGGGACTAGCGGGAGGCCAAACACAGATACGCAGTATTTT. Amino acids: CAALGGTSGRPNTDTQYF.

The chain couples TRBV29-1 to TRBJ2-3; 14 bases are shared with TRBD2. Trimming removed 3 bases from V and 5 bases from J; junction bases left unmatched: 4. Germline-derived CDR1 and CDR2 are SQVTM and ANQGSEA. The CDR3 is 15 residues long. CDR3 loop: CSVDGLAGGVDTQYF. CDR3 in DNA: TGCAGCGTTGATGGACTAGCGGGAGGTGTAGATACGCAGTATTTT.

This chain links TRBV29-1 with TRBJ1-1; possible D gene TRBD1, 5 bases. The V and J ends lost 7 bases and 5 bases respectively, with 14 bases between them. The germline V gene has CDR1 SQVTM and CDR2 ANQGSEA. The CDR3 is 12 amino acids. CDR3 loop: CSAAGGGTEAFF. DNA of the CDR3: TGCAGCGCCGCCGGGGGAGGGACTGAAGCTTTCTTT.

The CDR3 sequence: CASSEPGTGGFLNGELFF. CDR3 DNA sequence: TGCGCCAGCAGTGAGCCCGGGACAGGGGGATTCCTTAACGGGGAGCTGTTTTTT. The chain couples TRBV10-2 to TRBJ2-2; TRBD1 aligns across 11 bases. The CDR3 is 18 residues long. The V gene end was trimmed by 2 bases and the J gene end by 7 bases; junction bases not matched to a gene: 12. Germline CDR1 reads WSHSY; CDR2 reads SAAADI.

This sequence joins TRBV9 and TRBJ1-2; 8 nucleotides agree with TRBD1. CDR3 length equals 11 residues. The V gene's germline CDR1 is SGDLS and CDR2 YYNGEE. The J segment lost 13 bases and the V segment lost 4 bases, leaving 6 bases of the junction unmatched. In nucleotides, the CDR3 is TGTGCCAGCAGCCAGGACAGGGCGATCACCTTC. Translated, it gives CASSQDRAITF.

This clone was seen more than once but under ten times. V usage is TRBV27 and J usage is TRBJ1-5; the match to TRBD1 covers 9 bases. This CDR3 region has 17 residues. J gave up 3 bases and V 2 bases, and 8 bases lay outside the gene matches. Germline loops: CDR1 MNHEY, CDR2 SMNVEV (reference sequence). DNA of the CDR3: TGTGCCAGCAGTTTAGCCGGGACAGGGCCGCCCAATCAGCCCCAGCATTTT. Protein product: CASSLAGTGPPNQPQHF.

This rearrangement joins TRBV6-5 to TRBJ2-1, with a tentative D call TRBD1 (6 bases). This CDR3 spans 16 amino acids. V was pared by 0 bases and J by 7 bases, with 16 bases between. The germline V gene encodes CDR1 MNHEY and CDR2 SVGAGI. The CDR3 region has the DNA TGTGCCAGCAGTTACTCGAAGCCTGAGGGGGTTAATGAGCAGTTCTTC. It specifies CASSYSKPEGVNEQFF.

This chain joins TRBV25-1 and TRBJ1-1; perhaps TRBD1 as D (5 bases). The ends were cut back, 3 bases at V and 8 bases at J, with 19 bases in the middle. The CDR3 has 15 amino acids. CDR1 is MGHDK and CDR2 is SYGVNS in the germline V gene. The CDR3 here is CASSDRRVRSAEAFF. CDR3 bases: TGTGCCAGCAGTGATCGCAGGGTTCGGTCGGCGGAAGCTTTCTTT.

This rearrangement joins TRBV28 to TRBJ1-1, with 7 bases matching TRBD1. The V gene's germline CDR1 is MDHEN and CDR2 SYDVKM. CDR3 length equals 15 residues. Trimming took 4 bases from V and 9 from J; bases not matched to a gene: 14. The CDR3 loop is CASSSPTQTGRKAFF. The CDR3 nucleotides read TGTGCCAGCAGTTCCCCCACGCAGACAGGGAGAAAAGCTTTCTTT.